Shown below are 28 T cell receptor beta chains from a single sample sequenced in a study of T cell repertoires in cytomegalovirus infection. A single record per CDR3 protein comes from TCRdb applying MiXCR to the reads. The sample includes some 800,000 distinct CDR3 sequences, about 27% of them seen just once. These receptors' antigens are unknown. This specimen consisted of cultured CD8+ T cells from PBMCs, obtained from culture after CMV antigen stimulation. Every receptor here comes from a human donor in good health (CMV status not recorded). Some clones in this sample may be carry-over from other donors' samples.

V usage is TRBV19 and J usage is TRBJ1-1; 7 nucleotides line up with TRBD1. Germline assignment: CDR1 LNHDA and CDR2 SQIVND (reference sequence). V was pared by 5 bases and J by 3 bases, with 9 bases of the junction left unmatched. The CDR3 is 15 residues long. The CDR3: CASSSNAGTDTEAFF. CDR3 bases: TGTGCCAGTAGTTCTAACGCGGGGACAGACACTGAAGCTTTCTTT.

In this sample, this clonotype turned up a few times. V usage is TRBV6-6 and J usage is TRBJ1-5; 8 bases are a match to TRBD1. The length of the CDR3 is 14 residues. CDR1 is MNHNY and CDR2 is SVGAGI in the germline V gene (reference sequence). The junction had 8 bases not matched to a gene; V was cut back by 6 bases and J by 7 bases. The CDR3 DNA is TGTGCCAGCAGAACGGACAGGGCGGGACAGCCCCAGCATTTT. Protein product: CASRTDRAGQPQHF.

This rearrangement joins TRBV6-5 to TRBJ2-7; 7 nucleotides agree with TRBD2. Germline CDR1 reads MNHEY; CDR2 reads SVGAGI. This CDR3 comprises 15 residues. J lost 3 bases, V lost 8 bases, and 13 bases had no gene match. The CDR3 DNA follows: TGTGCCAGCGGAGAGCGGGGTCAGGAAATCTACGAGCAGTACGTC. Translation gives CASGERGQEIYEQYV.

This clonotype has just a few counts. The chain combines TRBV2 with TRBJ2-2; TRBD1 agrees at 7 bases. Germline V CDR1 and CDR2: SNHLY, FYNNEI. V shed 10 bases, J shed 4 bases, and the junction held 9 bases outside the gene matches. The CDR3 spans 14 residues. The CDR3 protein is CAITTGVFTGELFF. The CDR3 region has the DNA TGTGCCATAACTACAGGGGTTTTCACCGGGGAGCTGTTTTTT.

V usage is TRBV5-4 and J usage is TRBJ2-7, with 11 bases identical to TRBD1. CDR1 and CDR2 from the germline V gene are SGHNT and YYREEE (reference sequence). V trimming: 3 bases; J trimming: 3 bases; junction bases outside the gene matches: 5. The CDR3 runs 15 residues. The CDR3 bases are TGTGCCAGCAGCTGGGGGACAGGGGGGCTCTACGAGCAGTACTTC. The encoded protein is CASSWGTGGLYEQYF.

A few counts support this clonotype. The chain recombines TRBV9 with TRBJ2-1; 8 positions match TRBD2. This CDR3 comprises 14 residues. V lost 3 bases and J lost 7; bases outside the gene matches: 6. Germline V CDR1 and CDR2: SGDLS, YYNGEE. CDR3 residues: CASSGGPGGNEQFF. Here the CDR3 DNA reads TGTGCCAGCAGCGGGGGGCCGGGGGGGAATGAGCAGTTCTTC.

This clonotype turned up a few times. V usage is TRBV7-3 and J usage is TRBJ2-1; TRBD2 aligns across 8 bases. Looked up from germline, CDR1 is SGHTA and CDR2 is FQGTGA. Losses at the gene ends were 4 bases for V and 6 bases for J; bases not matched to a gene: 8. This CDR3 has 15 amino acids. The CDR3: CASSSGLEMGNEQFF. In DNA, the CDR3 is TGTGCCAGCAGCTCGGGACTAGAGATGGGCAATGAGCAGTTCTTC.

The rearrangement links TRBV7-6 to TRBJ1-1, with 9 bases matching TRBD1. Germline CDR1 is SGHVS and CDR2 is FNYEAQ. Trimming took 3 bases from V and 3 from J; bases not matched to a gene: 17. CDR3 length: 19 residues. The chain's CDR3 is CASSFLSQGQGVKYTEAFF. The DNA for the CDR3 is TGTGCCAGCAGCTTTTTGTCCCAGGGACAGGGAGTGAAATACACTGAAGCTTTCTTT. The full variable domain, in which reference TRBV7-6 and TRBJ1-1 provide the parts outside the CDR3, is GAGVSQSPRYKVTKRGQDVALRCDPISGHVSLYWYRQALGQGPEFLTYFNYEAQQDKSGLPNDRFSAERPEGSISTLTIQRTEQRDSAMYRCASSFLSQGQGVKYTEAFFGQGTRLTVV.

This clonotype was detected a few times. This rearrangement joins TRBV28 to TRBJ2-4; a possible D gene is TRBD2 (6 bases). This CDR3 comprises 14 residues. Germline CDR1 MDHEN, CDR2 SYDVKM. V was shortened by 3 bases and J by 6 bases, with 12 bases between the two germline ends. For the CDR3, the DNA is TGTGCCAGCAGTTTTGCGGGGCTCGGAAACATTCAGTACTTC. Translating gives CASSFAGLGNIQYF.

The V and J genes are TRBV4-1 and TRBJ1-1; D gene ambiguous. Germline assignment: CDR1 MGHRA and CDR2 YSYEKL. The CDR3 extends over 16 amino acids. Trimming removed 1 base from V and 3 bases from J, with 15 bases in between. CDR3: CASSQAANAYYTEAFF. The CDR3, as DNA: TGCGCCAGCAGCCAAGCTGCAAATGCATACTACACTGAAGCTTTCTTT.

This clonotype was detected ten times or more. The rearrangement uses TRBV7-2 and TRBJ1-5; D not resolved. The germline gives CDR1 SGHTA, CDR2 FQGNSA. This CDR3 region has 14 residues. V lost 4 bases to trimming and J lost 8 bases, with 15 bases between them. Written as DNA, the CDR3 is TGTGCCAGCAGCTCCTACGGCTCCGAGGAGCCCCAGCATTTT. Translation gives CASSSYGSEEPQHF.

With regard to this clonotype: A single base separates this from a much larger clone, so it may be a read error. The rearrangement joins TRBV7-4 to TRBJ2-2, with D perhaps TRBD2 (5 bases). CDR3 length: 16 amino acids. Per the germline V gene, CDR1 is SGHVT and CDR2 is SQSDAQ. CDR3 nucleotides: TGTGCCAGCAGCTTAGCGGGCCCCCGAGGCACCGGGGAGCTGCTTTTT. It specifies CASSLAGPRGTGELLF.

This rearrangement joins TRBV6-2 or TRBV6-3 to TRBJ2-4; 11 nucleotides match TRBD1. The germline gives CDR1 MNHEY, CDR2 SVGEGT. This CDR3 is built from 17 residues. V lost 4 bases, J lost 1 base, and 6 bases stayed unmatched. The CDR3 is CASSWRDRGNAKNIQYF. The CDR3 nucleotides are TGTGCCAGCAGTTGGAGGGACAGGGGGAATGCCAAAAACATTCAGTACTTC.

The rearrangement uses TRBV9 and TRBJ1-1, with 7 bases lining up with TRBD1. Germline V gene lookup returns CDR1 SGDLS and CDR2 YYNGEE. CDR3 size: 18 residues. Trimming cost V 0 bases and J 5 bases; bases outside gene matches: 16. The CDR3 region is CASSVAWDLTGRGTEAFF. DNA of the CDR3: TGTGCCAGCAGCGTAGCGTGGGATTTGACAGGGAGGGGTACTGAAGCTTTCTTT.

The chain combines TRBV9 with TRBJ2-1; 11 bases agree with TRBD2. Trimming took 4 bases from V and 6 from J; bases not matched to a gene: 6. CDR3 length equals 15 residues. Germline V gene data show CDR1 as SGDLS and CDR2 as YYNGEE. CDR3 sequence: CASSSSGGSPNEQFF. In DNA form, the CDR3 reads TGTGCCAGCAGCTCTAGCGGGGGGTCCCCCAATGAGCAGTTCTTC.

This clonotype was seen repeatedly, ten times or more. The V call is TRBV7-6, the J call TRBJ2-1; 9 bases line up with TRBD2. V lost 1 base to trimming and J lost 4 bases; unmatched junction nucleotides: 2. In germline, CDR1 is SGHVS, CDR2 FNYEAQ. The CDR3 sequence is 15 residues long. The CDR3 spells CASSLEAGGYNEQFF. The CDR3 bases are TGTGCCAGCAGCTTAGAAGCGGGGGGATACAATGAGCAGTTCTTC.

The gene calls are TRBV27 and TRBJ2-1; TRBD1 is a possible D gene (5 bases). The length of the CDR3 is 14 residues. The V gene lost 5 bases and the J gene lost 3 bases, with 11 bases spanning the gap. Germline V gene data show CDR1 as MNHEY and CDR2 as SMNVEV (reference sequence). The chain's CDR3 is CASSLDNVYNEQFF. CDR3 bases: TGTGCCAGCAGTCTGGACAACGTCTACAATGAGCAGTTCTTC.

This clonotype was counted many times. Its ends do not fully match the called genes, so a read error is possible. The rearrangement uses TRBV4-1 and TRBJ2-1; TRBD1 aligns across 12 bases. This CDR3 is 14 amino acids long. Germline CDR1 MGHRA, CDR2 YSYEKL. The CDR3, as DNA: TGTGCCAGCAGCCAGGGACAGGGGGCGAATGAGCAGTTCTTC. It yields the protein CASSQGQGANEQFF.

The rearrangement links TRBV7-9 to TRBJ1-4, with 11 bases matching TRBD1. Germline V lookup: CDR1 SEHNR, CDR2 FQNEAQ (reference sequence). The junction had 5 bases not matched to a gene; V was cut back by 4 bases and J by 7 bases. This CDR3 is 15 amino acids long. The CDR3 loop is CASSSRDRGTEKLFF. The DNA of the CDR3 is TGTGCCAGCAGCTCCCGGGACAGGGGGACTGAAAAACTGTTTTTT.

The chain joins TRBV7-9 to TRBJ1-1; no clear D. Trimming left V 5 bases short and J 6 bases short, with 10 bases between. The CDR3 contains 12 residues. The germline gives CDR1 SEHNR, CDR2 FQNEAQ (reference sequence). The CDR3 reads CASSPPTAEAFF. The CDR3 DNA is TGTGCCAGCAGCCCACCGACGGCTGAAGCTTTCTTT. Drawing the rest from reference TRBV7-9 and TRBJ1-1, the complete variable domain is DTGVSQNPRHKITKRGQNVTFRCDPISEHNRLYWYRQTLGQGPEFLTYFQNEAQLEKSRLLSDRFSAERPKGSFSTLEIQRTEQGDSAMYLCASSPPTAEAFFGQGTRLTVV.

The chain uses TRBV7-6 and TRBJ1-3; D may be TRBD1 (5 bases). The V gene lost 5 bases and the J gene lost 0 bases, with 11 bases spanning the gap. Germline V gene lookup returns CDR1 SGHVS and CDR2 FNYEAQ. The CDR3 has 15 amino acids. The CDR3 sequence: CASSLRQSSGNTIYF. The CDR3 DNA follows: TGTGCCAGCAGCCTCAGACAGAGCTCTGGAAACACCATATATTTT.

The genes are TRBV6-2 or TRBV6-3 and TRBJ2-7; D is perhaps TRBD1 or TRBD2 (5 bases each). V dropped 2 bases and J dropped 3 bases, with 11 bases sitting between them. From germline, CDR1 is MNHEY and CDR2 SVGEGT. The CDR3 loop spans 14 amino acids. The CDR3: CASSYPRDGYEQYF. DNA for the CDR3: TGTGCCAGCAGTTACCCAAGGGACGGCTACGAGCAGTACTTC.

This clonotype occurred a few times. CDR3 coding DNA: TGTGCCAGCAGCCCGACGCTAAGAAACACAGATACGCAGTATTTT. Translated: CASSPTLRNTDTQYF. The chain is built from TRBV7-9 and TRBJ2-3; no clear D. CDR3 length equals 15 residues. V was trimmed by 5 bases and J by 2 bases, leaving 14 bases between them. Germline V gene lookup returns CDR1 SEHNR and CDR2 FQNEAQ (reference sequence).

This clonotype was detected a few times. CDR3 DNA sequence: TGTGCCACCGAGGACAGCTCGGGGACCCAGTACTTC. Its protein product is CATEDSSGTQYF. The V gene is TRBV10-3, the J gene TRBJ2-5, with D possibly matching TRBD1 (6 bases). The CDR3 sequence is 12 residues long. V lost 10 bases and J lost 7, with 16 bases in between. Germline V CDR1 and CDR2: ENHRY, SYGVKD.

On this clonotype itself: The junction shows a germline mismatch at one end, possibly a read error. The chain couples TRBV25-1 to TRBJ2-1; D gene ambiguous. Germline-derived CDR1 and CDR2 are MGHDK and SYGVNS. This CDR3 is built from 12 residues. The CDR3 is CALGSVDNKQFF. CDR3 DNA: TGTGCCCTTGGCTCGGTCGACAATAAGCAGTTCTTC. Together with reference TRBV25-1 and TRBJ2-1, the CDR3 gives the full variable domain: EADIYQTPRYLVIGTGKKITLECSQTMGHDKMYWYQQDPGMELHLIHYSYGVNSTEKGDLSSESTVSRIRTEHFPLTLESARPSHTSQYLCALGSVDNKQFFGPGTRLTVL.

The sample holds many counts of this clonotype. V usage is TRBV12-3 or TRBV12-4 and J usage is TRBJ2-5; TRBD1 matches 7 bases. There are 14 residues in the CDR3. Trimming at V came to 3 bases and at J to 2 bases, leaving 3 bases not matched to a gene. DNA of the CDR3: TGTGCCAGCAGTTTGAAGGGGGCTCAAGAGACCCAGTACTTC. As protein: CASSLKGAQETQYF.

This clonotype has a handful of counts. The chain recombines TRBV6-1 with TRBJ2-1; 8 positions agree with TRBD1. The CDR3 consists of 13 residues. CDR1 is MNHNS and CDR2 is SASEGT in the germline V gene. V was clipped by 2 bases and J by 8 bases; unmatched bases: 2. The CDR3 region has the DNA TGTGCCAGCAGTGAACTCAGGGGGCATGAGCAGTTCTTC. Its protein product is CASSELRGHEQFF.

The chain employs TRBV6-5 and TRBJ1-2; D gene uncertain. Germline V gene data show CDR1 as MNHEY and CDR2 as SVGAGI. Trimming left V 2 bases short and J 7 bases short, with 11 bases between. The CDR3 is made up of 13 amino acids. The CDR3 DNA is TGTGCCAGCAGTTACGGACCCGGTAGTGGCTACACCTTC. Its translation is CASSYGPGSGYTF.